This T cell receptor (beta chain) was captured in a study of CD8+CD57+ T cells in acquired aplastic anemia. This CDR3 comprises 17 residues. In germline, CDR1 is MGHDK, CDR2 SYGVNS. Trimming stripped 6 bases from V and 0 bases from J, with 17 bases between. In its sample, this clonotype was seen a few times. Genomic DNA was employed as the template in profiling TCR beta VDJ and CDR3. TCRdb fed the reads into MiXCR, producing one record per CDR3 protein. This sample has about 62,000 distinct CDR3 sequences, with over 45% found just once. Specimen: sorted CD4+, CD8+, or CD8+CD57+ T cells (not recorded which) from PBMCs. The chain has TRBV25-1 and TRBJ2-2, with D perhaps TRBD1 or TRBD2 (5 bases each). This receptor was identified in a human donor in good health, serving as a control. The CDR3 DNA is TGTGCCAGCAGCACAACAACAGGACTCTCGAACACCGGGGAGCTGTTTTTT. This translates into CASSTTTGLSNTGELFF.